This T cell receptor delta chain was found in a study of gamma-delta T cells after stem cell transplantation. The J segment lost 3 bases and the V segment lost 3 bases, leaving 21 bases of the junction unmatched. Looked up from germline, CDR1 is GEAIGNYY and CDR2 is EKD. The CDR3 totals 21 residues. TCRdb re-processed the RT-PCR reads via CATT. Of about 2,900 delta-chain clones listed, 30% were seen once; the top ten hold around 23%. The sequence was obtained from a human donor. It is not recorded whose cells these are; they may come from a transplant donor. The sample comprised gamma-delta T cells. This chain connects TRDV2 to TRDJ1, with TRDD3 identical over 13 bases. The CDR3 nucleotides read TGTGCCTGTGACGACCTTCCCGGTACTGGGGGATACGGCCGGTACGCCGATAAACTCATCTTT. As protein: CACDDLPGTGGYGRYADKLIF.